The TCR beta chain under discussion was sequenced for a study of human T cells and chemical hapten exposure. Study context: The variation in per-sample TCR yields arose mainly from small differences in pooled library volumes.

The CDR3 runs 17 residues. With V trimmed by 3 bases and J by 6 bases, 13 bases remained unmatched. Looked up from germline, CDR1 is KGHSH and CDR2 is LQKENI. One entry per CDR3 protein, called by TCRdb with MiXCR from the RACE reads. The sample has some 52,000 distinct CDR3 sequences, 9.5% to 11% seen once. Time point in this sample: patch test 1, 2 weeks after DPC sensitization. Described treatment: therapeutic diphenylcyclopropenone sensitization with weekly scalp DPC. Total RNA extraction was carried out from unfractionated whole blood. The sample consisted of whole blood, taken in connection with sensitization to the hapten diphenylcyclopropenone (DPC). The sequence derives from a woman aged 40 to 50 with alopecia areata. Some clones in this sample may be carry-over from other donors' samples. The chain is built from TRBV18 and TRBJ1-5; 8 bases map to TRBD1. The CDR3: CASSPGPLQGGGQPQHF. Written as DNA, the CDR3 is TGTGCCAGCTCACCCGGCCCCCTACAGGGGGGAGGTCAGCCCCAGCATTTT.